Sequencing of this TCR beta chain was carried out in a study of vaccination and CD4 T cells after COVID-19. The overall study: Cellular stimulation was performed using overlapping spike peptides derived from SARS-CoV-2, HCoV-NL63, HCoV-OC43 and HCoV-229E.

This clonotype came up once. Its matching antigen is unknown. The V and J ends lost 7 bases and 7 bases respectively, with 17 bases between them. The CDR3 is 13 residues long. From germline, CDR1 is MNHEY and CDR2 SMNVEV (reference sequence). Described treatment: roughly ten-day PBMC culture with coronavirus spike peptide pools or control peptides (ViraFEST assay). Using peptide pools, antigen-specific T cells were expanded in ViraFEST before TCRs were sequenced. At the Johns Hopkins FTIC core, DNA taken from cultured CD4+ T cells was sequenced by way of the Oncomine TCR Beta short-read assay. Via MiXCR, TCRdb re-called the PCR reads, giving one row per CDR3 protein. This table has 10,000 to 12,000 distinct CDR3 sequences, under 70% appearing once.

The sample was CD4+ T cells from blood, cultured in vitro. V gene TRBV27 combines with J gene TRBJ2-7; maybe TRBD1 (6 bases). The source of this sequence is a human donor who had recovered from COVID-19. CDR3 amino acids: CASKGPGVGEQYF. Here the CDR3 DNA reads TGTGCCAGCAAGGGGCCAGGGGTGGGTGAGCAGTACTTC.